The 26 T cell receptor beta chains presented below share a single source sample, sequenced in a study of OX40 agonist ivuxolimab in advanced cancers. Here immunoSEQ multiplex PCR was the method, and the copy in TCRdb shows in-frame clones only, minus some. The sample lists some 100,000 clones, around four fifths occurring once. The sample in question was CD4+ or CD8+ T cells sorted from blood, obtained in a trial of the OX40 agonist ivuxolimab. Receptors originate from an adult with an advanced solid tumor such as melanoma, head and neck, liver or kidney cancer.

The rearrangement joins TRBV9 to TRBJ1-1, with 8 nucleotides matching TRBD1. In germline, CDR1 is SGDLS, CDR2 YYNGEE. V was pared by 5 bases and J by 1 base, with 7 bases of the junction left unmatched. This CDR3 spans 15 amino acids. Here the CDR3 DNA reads TGTGCCAGCAGTACTTCCGGGACAGGGAACACTGAAGCTTTCTTT. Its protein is CASSTSGTGNTEAFF.

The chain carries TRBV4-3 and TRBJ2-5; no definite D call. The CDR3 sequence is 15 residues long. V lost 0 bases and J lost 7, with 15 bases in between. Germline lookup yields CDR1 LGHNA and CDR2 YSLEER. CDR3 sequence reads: CASSQDRVKLVTQYF. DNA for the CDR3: TGCGCCAGCAGCCAAGATAGGGTCAAACTGGTGACCCAGTACTTC.

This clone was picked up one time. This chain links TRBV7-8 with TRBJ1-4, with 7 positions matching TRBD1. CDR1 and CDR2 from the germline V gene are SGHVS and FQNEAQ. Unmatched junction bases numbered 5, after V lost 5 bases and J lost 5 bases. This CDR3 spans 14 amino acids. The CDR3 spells CASSRGTANEKLFF. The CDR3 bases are TGTGCCAGCAGCCGTGGGACAGCAAATGAAAAACTGTTTTTT.

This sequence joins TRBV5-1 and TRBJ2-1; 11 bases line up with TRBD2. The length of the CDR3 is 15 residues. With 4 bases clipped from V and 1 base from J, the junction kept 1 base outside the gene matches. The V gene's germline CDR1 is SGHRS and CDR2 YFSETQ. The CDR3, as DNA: TGCGCCAGCAGCGTAGCGGGGGGGTCCTACAATGAGCAGTTCTTC. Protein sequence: CASSVAGGSYNEQFF.

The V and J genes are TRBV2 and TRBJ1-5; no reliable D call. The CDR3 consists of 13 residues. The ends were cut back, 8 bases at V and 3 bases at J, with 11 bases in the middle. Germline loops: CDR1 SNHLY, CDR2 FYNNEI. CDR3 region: CASRDNFNQPQHF. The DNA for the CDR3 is TGTGCCAGCCGCGACAACTTCAATCAGCCCCAGCATTTT.

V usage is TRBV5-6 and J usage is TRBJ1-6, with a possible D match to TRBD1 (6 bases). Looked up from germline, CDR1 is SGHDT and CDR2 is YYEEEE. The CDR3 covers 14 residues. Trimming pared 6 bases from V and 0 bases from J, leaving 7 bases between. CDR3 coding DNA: TGTGCCAGCATGGACAGCTCCTATAATTCACCCCTCCACTTT. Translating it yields CASMDSSYNSPLHF.

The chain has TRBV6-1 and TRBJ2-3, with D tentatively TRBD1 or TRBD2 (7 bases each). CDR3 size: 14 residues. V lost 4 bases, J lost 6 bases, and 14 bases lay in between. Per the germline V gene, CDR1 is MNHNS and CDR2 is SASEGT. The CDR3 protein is CASSAFQGGDTQYF. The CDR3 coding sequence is TGTGCCAGCAGTGCTTTCCAGGGGGGGGATACGCAGTATTTT.

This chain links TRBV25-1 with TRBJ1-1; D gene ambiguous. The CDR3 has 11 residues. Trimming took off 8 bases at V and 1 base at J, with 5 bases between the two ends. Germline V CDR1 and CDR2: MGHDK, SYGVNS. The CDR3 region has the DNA TGTGCCAGCGACCAGAACACTGAAGCTTTCTTT. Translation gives CASDQNTEAFF.

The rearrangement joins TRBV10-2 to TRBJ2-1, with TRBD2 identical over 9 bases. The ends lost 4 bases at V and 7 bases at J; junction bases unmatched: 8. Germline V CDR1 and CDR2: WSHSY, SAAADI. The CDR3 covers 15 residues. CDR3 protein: CASSGLAVARNEQFF. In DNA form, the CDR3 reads TGCGCCAGCAGTGGACTAGCGGTGGCTCGGAATGAGCAGTTCTTC.

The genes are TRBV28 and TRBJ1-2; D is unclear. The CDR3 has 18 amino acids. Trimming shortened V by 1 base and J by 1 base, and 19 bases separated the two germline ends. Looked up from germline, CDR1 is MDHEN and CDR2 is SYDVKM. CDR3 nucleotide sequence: TGTGCCAGCAGTTTATACCCACTTTCCCGGAGGGATAACTATGGCTACACCTTC. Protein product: CASSLYPLSRRDNYGYTF.

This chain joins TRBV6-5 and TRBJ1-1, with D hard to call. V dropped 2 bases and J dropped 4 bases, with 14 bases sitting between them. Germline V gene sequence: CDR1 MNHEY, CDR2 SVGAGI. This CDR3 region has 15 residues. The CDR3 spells CASSYPNKGSTEAFF. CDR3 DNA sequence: TGTGCCAGCAGTTACCCCAATAAGGGTAGCACTGAAGCTTTCTTT.

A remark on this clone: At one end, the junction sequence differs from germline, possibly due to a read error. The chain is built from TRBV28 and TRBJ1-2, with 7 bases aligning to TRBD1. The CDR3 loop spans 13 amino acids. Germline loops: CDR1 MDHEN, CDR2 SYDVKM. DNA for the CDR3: TGTGCCAGCAGTCATAATCACATACAGGGGACGATCTTC. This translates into CASSHNHIQGTIF.

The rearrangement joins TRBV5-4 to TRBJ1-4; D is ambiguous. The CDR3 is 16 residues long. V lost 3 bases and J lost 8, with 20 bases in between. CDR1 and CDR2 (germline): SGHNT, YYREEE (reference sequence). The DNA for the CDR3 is TGTGCCAGCAGCTCCCGACGGGCTAGGGAGGGAGAAAAACTGTTTTTT. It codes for CASSSRRAREGEKLFF.

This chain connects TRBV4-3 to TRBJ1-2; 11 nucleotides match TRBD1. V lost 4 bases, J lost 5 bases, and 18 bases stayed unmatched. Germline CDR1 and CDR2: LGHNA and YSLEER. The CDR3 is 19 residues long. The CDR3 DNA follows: TGCGCCAGCAGCCGAGACACCGGGACAGGGGGGAGAAACCATTATGGCTACACCTTC. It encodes CASSRDTGTGGRNHYGYTF.

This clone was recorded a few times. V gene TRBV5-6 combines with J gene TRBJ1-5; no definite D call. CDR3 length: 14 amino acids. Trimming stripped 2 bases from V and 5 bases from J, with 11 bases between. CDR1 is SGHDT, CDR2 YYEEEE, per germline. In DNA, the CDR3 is TGTGCCAGCAGCTTAAGAGGTGGCGATCAGCCCCAGCATTTT. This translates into CASSLRGGDQPQHF.

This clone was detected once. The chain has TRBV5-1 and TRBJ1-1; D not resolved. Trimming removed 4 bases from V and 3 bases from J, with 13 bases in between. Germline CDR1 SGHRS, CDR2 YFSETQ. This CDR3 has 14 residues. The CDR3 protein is CASSPAGEHTEAFF. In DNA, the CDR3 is TGCGCCAGCAGCCCCGCTGGGGAGCACACTGAAGCTTTCTTT.

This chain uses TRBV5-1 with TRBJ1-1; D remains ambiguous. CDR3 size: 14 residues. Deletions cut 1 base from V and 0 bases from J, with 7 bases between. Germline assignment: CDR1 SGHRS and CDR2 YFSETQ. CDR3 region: CASSLTLVNTEAFF. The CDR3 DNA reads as TGCGCCAGCAGCTTGACTTTGGTGAACACTGAAGCTTTCTTT.

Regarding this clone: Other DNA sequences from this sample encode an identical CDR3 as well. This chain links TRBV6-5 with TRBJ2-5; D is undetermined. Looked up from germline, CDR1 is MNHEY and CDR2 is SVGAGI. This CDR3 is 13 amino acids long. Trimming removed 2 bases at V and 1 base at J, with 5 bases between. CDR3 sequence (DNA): TGTGCCAGCAGTTACCAATCCCAAGAGACCCAGTACTTC. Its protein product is CASSYQSQETQYF.

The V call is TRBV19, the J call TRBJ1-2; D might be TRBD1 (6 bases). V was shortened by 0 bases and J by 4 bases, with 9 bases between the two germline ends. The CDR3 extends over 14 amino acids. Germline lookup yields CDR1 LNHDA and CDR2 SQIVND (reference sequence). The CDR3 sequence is CASSIDGTRYGYTF. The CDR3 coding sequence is TGTGCCAGTAGTATAGATGGGACACGCTATGGCTACACCTTC.

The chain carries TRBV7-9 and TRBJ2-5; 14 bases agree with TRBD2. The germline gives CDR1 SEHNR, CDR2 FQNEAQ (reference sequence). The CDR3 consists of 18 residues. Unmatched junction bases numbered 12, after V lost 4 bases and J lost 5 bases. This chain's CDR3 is CASSSPPTSGGAQETQYF. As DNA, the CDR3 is TGTGCCAGCAGCTCCCCGCCGACTAGCGGGGGGGCCCAGGAGACCCAGTACTTC.

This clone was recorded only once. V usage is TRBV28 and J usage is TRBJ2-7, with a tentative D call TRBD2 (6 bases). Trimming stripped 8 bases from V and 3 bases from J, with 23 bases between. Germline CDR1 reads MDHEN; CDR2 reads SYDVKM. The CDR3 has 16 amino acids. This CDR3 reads CASYGSEGGEVYEQYF. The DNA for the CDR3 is TGTGCCAGCTACGGGAGTGAAGGAGGGGAAGTCTACGAGCAGTACTTC.

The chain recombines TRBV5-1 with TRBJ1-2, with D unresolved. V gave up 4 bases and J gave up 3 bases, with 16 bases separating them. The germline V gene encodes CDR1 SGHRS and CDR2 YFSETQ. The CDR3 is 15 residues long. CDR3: CASSLPRPEDYGYTF. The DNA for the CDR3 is TGCGCCAGCAGCCTCCCGCGGCCGGAGGACTATGGCTACACCTTC. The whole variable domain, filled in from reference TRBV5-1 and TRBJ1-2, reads KAGVTQTPRYLIKTRGQQVTLSCSPISGHRSVSWYQQTPGQGLQFLFEYFSETQRNKGNFPGRFSGRQFSNSRSEMNVSTLELGDSALYLCASSLPRPEDYGYTFGSGTRLTVV.

The CDR3, as DNA: TGTGCCAGTAGTCGCAGGGAAGAGGAAGCTTTCTTT. It specifies CASSRREEEAFF. This chain connects TRBV19 to TRBJ1-1; weak D call: TRBD1 (5 bases). CDR1 is LNHDA and CDR2 is SQIVND in the germline V gene (reference sequence). The CDR3 spans 12 residues. Between the trimmed V and J ends, which lost 5 bases and 8 bases, there was a span of 12 bases.

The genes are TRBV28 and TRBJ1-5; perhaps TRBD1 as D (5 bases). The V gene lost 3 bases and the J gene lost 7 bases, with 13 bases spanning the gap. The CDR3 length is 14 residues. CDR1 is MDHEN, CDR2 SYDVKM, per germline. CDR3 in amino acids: CASSFGRAGQPQHF. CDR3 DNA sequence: TGTGCCAGCAGTTTTGGCAGAGCAGGGCAGCCCCAGCATTTT.

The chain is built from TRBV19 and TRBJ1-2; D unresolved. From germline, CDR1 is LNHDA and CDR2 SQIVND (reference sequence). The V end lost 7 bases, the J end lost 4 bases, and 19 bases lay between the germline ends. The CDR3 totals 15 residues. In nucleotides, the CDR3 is TGTGCCAGTACCGATACGGGGAATTCGGGCTATGGCTACACCTTC. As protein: CASTDTGNSGYGYTF.

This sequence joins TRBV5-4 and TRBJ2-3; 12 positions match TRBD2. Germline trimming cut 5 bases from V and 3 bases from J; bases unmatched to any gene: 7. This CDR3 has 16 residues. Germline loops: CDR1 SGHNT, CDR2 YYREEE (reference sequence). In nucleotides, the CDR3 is TGTGCCAGCAGTCCTACTAGCGGGGGGCGTACAGATACGCAGTATTTT. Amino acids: CASSPTSGGRTDTQYF.